Listed below are T cell receptor beta chains from one sample, sequenced in a study of CD8 T cells in Susac syndrome. TCRdb passed the immunoSEQ multiplex PCR reads through MiXCR, listing each CDR3 protein once. This sample yields roughly 100,000 distinct CDR3 sequences, of which around 94% are seen a single time; about 0.3% belongs to the top ten. What was sequenced was CD4+ T cells from PBMCs. Receptors originate from a human donor with Susac syndrome. CDR3s include the opening cysteine and the closing phenylalanine or tryptophan. The D gene is left open where the match is weak. Clone size is shown for a subset of rows, as once, few, many or a class of expanded clone.

J gene: TRBJ1-1
D gene: -
V gene: TRBV30
clone size: once
CDR3 DNA: TGTGCCTCCAATAGGGGGGACACTGAAGCTTTCTTT
CDR3 protein: CASNRGDTEAFF

J gene: TRBJ2-5
D gene: TRBD1
V gene: TRBV5-1
clone size: -
CDR3 DNA: TGCGCCAGCAGCTCCGGGACAGGGGGTTACCAAGAGACCCAGTACTTC
CDR3 protein: CASSSGTGGYQETQYF

J gene: TRBJ1-6
D gene: -
V gene: TRBV28
clone size: once
CDR3 DNA: TGTGCCAGCAATCCCAACAGGGTAAATAAATCACCCCTCCACTTT
CDR3 protein: CASNPNRVNKSPLHF

J gene: TRBJ2-5
D gene: -
V gene: TRBV7-7
clone size: -
CDR3 DNA: TGTGCTACACAGGGCAAAGATGGGGAGACCCAGTACTTC
CDR3 protein: CATQGKDGETQYF

J gene: TRBJ2-3
D gene: TRBD1
V gene: TRBV20-1
clone size: -
CDR3 DNA: TGCAGTGCTCTACCCGGGGACAGCACCACAGATACGCAGTATTTT
CDR3 protein: CSALPGDSTTDTQYF

J gene: TRBJ2-1
D gene: -
V gene: TRBV6-5
clone size: -
CDR3 DNA: TGTGCCAGCAGTTACTCCCAAGGGGGGGGGCCCCACAATGAGCAGTTCTTC
CDR3 protein: CASSYSQGGGPHNEQFF

J gene: TRBJ2-2
D gene: -
V gene: TRBV18
clone size: -
CDR3 DNA: TGTGCCAGCTCACCTGCAGGGCAGCTCGGAGGGGAGCTGTTTTTT
CDR3 protein: CASSPAGQLGGELFF

J gene: TRBJ2-2
D gene: -
V gene: TRBV9
clone size: -
CDR3 DNA: TGTGCCAGCAGCGTAAATATAGACACCGGGGAGCTGTTTTTT
CDR3 protein: CASSVNIDTGELFF

J gene: TRBJ1-1
D gene: -
V gene: TRBV12-3/TRBV12-4
clone size: -
CDR3 DNA: TGTGCCAGCAGTTTCGATGCAGCGAACACTGAAGCTTTCTTT
CDR3 protein: CASSFDAANTEAFF

J gene: TRBJ1-5
D gene: -
V gene: TRBV18
clone size: once
CDR3 DNA: TGTGCCAGCTCCCCAGGCCCGGAACAGCCCCAGCATTTT
CDR3 protein: CASSPGPEQPQHF

J gene: TRBJ2-6
D gene: TRBD1
V gene: TRBV20-1
clone size: -
CDR3 DNA: TGCAGTGCAGGGGACAGCCGCTCTGGGGCCAACGTCCTGACTTTC
CDR3 protein: CSAGDSRSGANVLTF

J gene: TRBJ1-1
D gene: TRBD1
V gene: TRBV19
clone size: -
CDR3 DNA: TGTGCCAGTACCCTGAGGGGGGACAGTGAAGCTTTCTTT
CDR3 protein: CASTLRGDSEAFF

J gene: TRBJ1-2
D gene: TRBD1
V gene: TRBV10-3
clone size: -
CDR3 DNA: TGTGCCATCAGTGAGGCTACAGGGGGCTATGGCTACACCTTC
CDR3 protein: CAISEATGGYGYTF

J gene: TRBJ2-1
D gene: TRBD2
V gene: TRBV20-1
clone size: -
CDR3 DNA: TGCAGTGCTAGTGCCCTAGCGGGGGGCCCGAATGAGCAGTTCTTC
CDR3 protein: CSASALAGGPNEQFF

J gene: TRBJ1-2
D gene: TRBD1
V gene: TRBV7-9
clone size: -
CDR3 DNA: TGTGCCAGCAGCAGACGCCTTGGACAGGGTGAGGGCTACACCTTC
CDR3 protein: CASSRRLGQGEGYTF

J gene: TRBJ2-3
D gene: -
V gene: TRBV7-6
clone size: -
CDR3 DNA: TGTGCCAGCAGCTCCGGACTCTACACAGATACGCAGTATTTT
CDR3 protein: CASSSGLYTDTQYF

J gene: TRBJ2-3
D gene: TRBD2
V gene: TRBV24-1
clone size: -
CDR3 DNA: TGTGCCACCAGTGGGACTAGCGGGACAGATACGCAGTATTTT
CDR3 protein: CATSGTSGTDTQYF

J gene: TRBJ2-6
D gene: -
V gene: TRBV6-5
clone size: -
CDR3 DNA: TGTGCCAGCAGTTCCGGGGCTGGGGCCAACGTCCTGACTTTC
CDR3 protein: CASSSGAGANVLTF

J gene: TRBJ1-1
D gene: -
V gene: TRBV7-8
clone size: -
CDR3 DNA: TGTGCCAGCAGCTTAGGACAGGTGGTATTCCGGACTGAAGCTTTCTTT
CDR3 protein: CASSLGQVVFRTEAFF

J gene: TRBJ2-1
D gene: TRBD2
V gene: TRBV7-9
clone size: -
CDR3 DNA: TGTGCCAGCAGCGTACTAGCGGGGGCCTACAATGAGCAGTTCTTC
CDR3 protein: CASSVLAGAYNEQFF

J gene: TRBJ2-5
D gene: TRBD2
V gene: TRBV6-1
clone size: -
CDR3 DNA: TGTGCCAGTAGGGGTAGCGGGGAAGAGACCCAGTACTTC
CDR3 protein: CASRGSGEETQYF

J gene: TRBJ2-5
D gene: TRBD2
V gene: TRBV5-6
clone size: -
CDR3 DNA: TGTGCCAGCTCGTCTTTAGCGGGGGGCGGGGGAGAGACCCAGTACTTC
CDR3 protein: CASSSLAGGGGETQYF

J gene: TRBJ1-6
D gene: -
V gene: TRBV7-9
clone size: -
CDR3 DNA: TGTGCCGGAGGACCCGGGAATTCACCCCTCCACTTT
CDR3 protein: CAGGPGNSPLHF

J gene: TRBJ2-3
D gene: -
V gene: TRBV4-3
clone size: -
CDR3 DNA: TGCGCCAGCAGCCCCCAATACACAGATACGCAGTATTTT
CDR3 protein: CASSPQYTDTQYF

J gene: TRBJ2-7
D gene: TRBD2
V gene: TRBV12-3/TRBV12-4
clone size: -
CDR3 DNA: TGTGCCAGCAGTTCCCAGGCTAGCGGGGGATCCTACGAGCAGTACTTC
CDR3 protein: CASSSQASGGSYEQYF

J gene: TRBJ2-1
D gene: TRBD2
V gene: TRBV5-1
clone size: -
CDR3 DNA: TGCGCCAGCAGCGATCCTAGCGGGGCGAGCTCCTACAATGAGCAGTTCTTC
CDR3 protein: CASSDPSGASSYNEQFF

J gene: TRBJ1-6
D gene: TRBD1
V gene: TRBV7-2
clone size: -
CDR3 DNA: TGTGCCAGCAGCTTAGCCCAGGGGGTGTTAGGGTCACCCCTCCACTTT
CDR3 protein: CASSLAQGVLGSPLHF

J gene: TRBJ2-7
D gene: TRBD1
V gene: TRBV2
clone size: -
CDR3 DNA: TGTGCCAGGAGCGGGACAGGGTCCCTCGAGCAGTACTTC
CDR3 protein: CARSGTGSLEQYF

J gene: TRBJ1-1
D gene: -
V gene: TRBV18
clone size: -
CDR3 DNA: TGTGCCAGCTCCCAGGGCCCTGACACTGAAGCTTTCTTT
CDR3 protein: CASSQGPDTEAFF

J gene: TRBJ2-7
D gene: -
V gene: TRBV20-1
clone size: -
CDR3 DNA: TGCAGTGCCTCTGAGTTCCGGACCTACGAGCAGTACTTC
CDR3 protein: CSASEFRTYEQYF

J gene: TRBJ2-3
D gene: TRBD2
V gene: TRBV28
clone size: -
CDR3 DNA: TGTGCCAGCAGTTTACCTAGCGGGGTGAATGATACGCAGTATTTT
CDR3 protein: CASSLPSGVNDTQYF

J gene: TRBJ1-5
D gene: -
V gene: TRBV9
clone size: once
CDR3 DNA: TGTGCCAGCAGCGTAGGGGCAGGGGGCAATCAGCCCCAGCATTTT
CDR3 protein: CASSVGAGGNQPQHF

J gene: TRBJ2-5
D gene: -
V gene: TRBV5-1
clone size: -
CDR3 DNA: TGCGCCAGCAGTGCCTGGGACACCAAAGAGACCCAGTACTTC
CDR3 protein: CASSAWDTKETQYF

J gene: TRBJ2-2
D gene: -
V gene: TRBV7-9
clone size: -
CDR3 DNA: TGTGCCAGCAGCCCCCCCGGGGAGCTGTTTTTT
CDR3 protein: CASSPPGELFF

J gene: TRBJ1-2
D gene: TRBD1
V gene: TRBV18
clone size: -
CDR3 DNA: TGTGCCAGCTCTGACAGGGGAAATGGTAACTATGGCTACACCTTC
CDR3 protein: CASSDRGNGNYGYTF

J gene: TRBJ2-5
D gene: -
V gene: TRBV20-1
clone size: -
CDR3 DNA: TGCAGTGCCGCCGTGGGGGAGACCCAGTACTTC
CDR3 protein: CSAAVGETQYF

J gene: TRBJ1-6
D gene: -
V gene: TRBV30
clone size: -
CDR3 DNA: TGTGCCTGGATGGGGCTCTTTAATTCACCCCTCCACTTT
CDR3 protein: CAWMGLFNSPLHF

J gene: TRBJ2-3
D gene: TRBD2
V gene: TRBV20-1
clone size: once
CDR3 DNA: TGCAGTGCTTTCCCAAAAGCGGGGGGCTATAGCACAGATACGCAGTATTTT
CDR3 protein: CSAFPKAGGYSTDTQYF

J gene: TRBJ1-5
D gene: TRBD1
V gene: TRBV2
clone size: -
CDR3 DNA: TGTGCCAGCAGGACGACAGGGGGGGGCAATCAGCCCCAGCATTTT
CDR3 protein: CASRTTGGGNQPQHF

J gene: TRBJ2-7
D gene: -
V gene: TRBV7-9
clone size: -
CDR3 DNA: TGTGCCAGCAGCTTTGGCCCGTCCTACGAGCAGTACTTC
CDR3 protein: CASSFGPSYEQYF

J gene: TRBJ1-2
D gene: -
V gene: TRBV30
clone size: -
CDR3 DNA: TGTGCCTGGAGTGTAGGGGGTACCTACACCTTC
CDR3 protein: CAWSVGGTYTF

J gene: TRBJ2-7
D gene: -
V gene: TRBV5-4
clone size: once
CDR3 DNA: TGTGCCAGCAGGGACAGTCGTAACTACGAGCAGTACTTC
CDR3 protein: CASRDSRNYEQYF

J gene: TRBJ2-2
D gene: -
V gene: TRBV6-4
clone size: -
CDR3 DNA: TGTGCCAGCAGTGACTCCTCTCCCGGGGAGCTGTTTTTT
CDR3 protein: CASSDSSPGELFF

J gene: TRBJ2-7
D gene: -
V gene: TRBV20-1
clone size: -
CDR3 DNA: TGCAGTGCTAGAGATCCGGCCGGAGGCTCCTACGAGCAGTACTTC
CDR3 protein: CSARDPAGGSYEQYF

J gene: TRBJ2-3
D gene: -
V gene: TRBV12-3/TRBV12-4
clone size: once
CDR3 DNA: TGTGCCAGCAGTCTCCGTCGGATAGCAGCTAGCACAGATACGCAGTATTTT
CDR3 protein: CASSLRRIAASTDTQYF

J gene: TRBJ1-4
D gene: -
V gene: TRBV4-3
clone size: -
CDR3 DNA: TGCGCCAGCAGCCTCCTCGGGGGGAAGGAGGAAAAACTGTTTTTT
CDR3 protein: CASSLLGGKEEKLFF

J gene: TRBJ2-3
D gene: -
V gene: TRBV28
clone size: -
CDR3 DNA: TGTGCCAGCAGTTTCGACGGACGCACTAGCACAGATACGCAGTATTTT
CDR3 protein: CASSFDGRTSTDTQYF

J gene: TRBJ1-6
D gene: TRBD1
V gene: TRBV30
clone size: -
CDR3 DNA: TGTGCCTGGAGTGGGGACAGCAAAAATTCACCCCTCCACTTT
CDR3 protein: CAWSGDSKNSPLHF